The rows below give T cell receptor beta chains drawn from one sample of a study of blood T cell repertoires in COVID-19. Sequenced by immunoSEQ multiplex PCR; TCRdb stores in-frame clones only, minus some. Here the sample spans 210,000 or so clones, around 85% being singletons. The sample consisted of peripheral blood. Every receptor here comes from a woman between 50 and 59 years old with acute or convalescent COVID-19. Each CDR3 is given with its conserved first and last residue. D genes are given only for firm matches. The listing skips clone size in some rows; elsewhere it reads once, few, many or a size class.

d_gene: TRBD1; v_gene: TRBV5-1; abundance: NA; j_gene: TRBJ1-5; CDR3nt: TGCGCCAGCAGCTTGGAACAGGGACAGGGATCCATAAGCCAGAGGCATCAGCCCCAGCATTTT; CDR3aa: CASSLEQGQGSISQRHQPQHF
d_gene: NA; v_gene: TRBV5-4; abundance: NA; j_gene: TRBJ1-2; CDR3nt: TGTGCCAGCAGCTTGCCGGACTACTATGGCTACACCTTC; CDR3aa: CASSLPDYYGYTF
d_gene: TRBD1; v_gene: TRBV5-1; abundance: NA; j_gene: TRBJ1-6; CDR3nt: TGCGCCAGCAGCAGGGGACAGGGGGCCGCCTCACCCCTCCACTTT; CDR3aa: CASSRGQGAASPLHF
d_gene: NA; v_gene: TRBV10-3; abundance: NA; j_gene: TRBJ2-7; CDR3nt: TGTGCCATCAGTGTCGGCGGTGCAACATACGAGCAGTACTTC; CDR3aa: CAISVGGATYEQYF
d_gene: NA; v_gene: TRBV12-3/TRBV12-4; abundance: NA; j_gene: TRBJ2-5; CDR3nt: TGTGCCAGCAGTTTAGTCGCGGAGACCCAGTACTTC; CDR3aa: CASSLVAETQYF
d_gene: NA; v_gene: TRBV6-5; abundance: NA; j_gene: TRBJ1-5; CDR3nt: TGTGCCAGCACTACCGGCAGGGGTCAGCCCCAGCATTTT; CDR3aa: CASTTGRGQPQHF
d_gene: NA; v_gene: TRBV9; abundance: NA; j_gene: TRBJ2-7; CDR3nt: TGTGCCAGCAGCGTAGCAGGGGGGACACTCTACGAGCAGTACTTC; CDR3aa: CASSVAGGTLYEQYF
d_gene: TRBD1; v_gene: TRBV28; abundance: NA; j_gene: TRBJ1-4; CDR3nt: TGTGCCAGCAGTTCCAGGGGGCACGGTAATGAAAAACTGTTTTTT; CDR3aa: CASSSRGHGNEKLFF
d_gene: TRBD1; v_gene: TRBV9; abundance: NA; j_gene: TRBJ1-2; CDR3nt: TGTGCCAGCAGCGGCGGGGGACAGGGATATGGCTACACCTTC; CDR3aa: CASSGGGQGYGYTF
d_gene: NA; v_gene: TRBV2; abundance: NA; j_gene: TRBJ1-1; CDR3nt: TGTGCCAGCAGCGGCAGTGGGGCTAGGAACACTGAAGCTTTCTTT; CDR3aa: CASSGSGARNTEAFF
d_gene: NA; v_gene: TRBV5-4; abundance: NA; j_gene: TRBJ2-5; CDR3nt: TGTGCCAGCAGCTCGCCGGGACTCCAAACCCAGTACTTC; CDR3aa: CASSSPGLQTQYF
d_gene: NA; v_gene: TRBV6-5; abundance: NA; j_gene: TRBJ2-1; CDR3nt: TGTGCCAGCGCCTCCGGGACTGGCTACAATGAGCAGTTCTTC; CDR3aa: CASASGTGYNEQFF
d_gene: TRBD2; v_gene: TRBV20-1; abundance: NA; j_gene: TRBJ2-1; CDR3nt: TGCAGTGCTAGTTTCCGAGATAGCGGGAGCTCCTACAATGAGCAGTTCTTC; CDR3aa: CSASFRDSGSSYNEQFF
d_gene: NA; v_gene: TRBV6-2/TRBV6-3; abundance: NA; j_gene: TRBJ2-7; CDR3nt: TGTGCCAGCAGCCATCCAGCCTACGAGCAGTACTTC; CDR3aa: CASSHPAYEQYF
d_gene: NA; v_gene: TRBV28; abundance: NA; j_gene: TRBJ2-1; CDR3nt: TGTGCCAGCAGTTGGGACTTAGGAAACAATGAGCAGTTCTTC; CDR3aa: CASSWDLGNNEQFF
d_gene: NA; v_gene: TRBV11-1; abundance: NA; j_gene: TRBJ2-7; CDR3nt: TGTGCCAGCAGCTTAGCGGTTGTAGACTACGAGCAGTACTTC; CDR3aa: CASSLAVVDYEQYF
d_gene: NA; v_gene: TRBV20-1; abundance: NA; j_gene: TRBJ1-1; CDR3nt: TGCAGTGCTCCCCGGGGCACTGAAGCTTTCTTT; CDR3aa: CSAPRGTEAFF
d_gene: NA; v_gene: TRBV6-1; abundance: NA; j_gene: TRBJ1-1; CDR3nt: TGTGCCAGCAGTGACCAAGAACAGGTTGAAGCTTTCTTT; CDR3aa: CASSDQEQVEAFF
d_gene: NA; v_gene: TRBV5-3; abundance: NA; j_gene: TRBJ2-3; CDR3nt: TGTGCCAGAAGCGGGGCCACAGATACGCAGTATTTT; CDR3aa: CARSGATDTQYF
d_gene: NA; v_gene: TRBV9; abundance: NA; j_gene: TRBJ1-1; CDR3nt: TGTGCCAGCAGCTTGAACTCCGGGGAGGGGACTGAAGCTTTCTTT; CDR3aa: CASSLNSGEGTEAFF
d_gene: NA; v_gene: TRBV3-1/TRBV3-2; abundance: NA; j_gene: TRBJ1-2; CDR3nt: TGTGCCAGCAGCCAAGGAGATAGCGGCTACACCTTC; CDR3aa: CASSQGDSGYTF
d_gene: NA; v_gene: TRBV6-5; abundance: NA; j_gene: TRBJ1-4; CDR3nt: TGTGCCAGCAGGGGGCCGGTCACAGCTAATGAAAAACTGTTTTTT; CDR3aa: CASRGPVTANEKLFF
d_gene: NA; v_gene: TRBV11-3; abundance: once; j_gene: TRBJ2-5; CDR3nt: TGTGCCAGCAGCTTAGGGGCAGGGGCACAAGAGACCCAGTACTTC; CDR3aa: CASSLGAGAQETQYF
d_gene: NA; v_gene: TRBV9; abundance: once; j_gene: TRBJ2-7; CDR3nt: TGTGCCAGCAGCCCCAGACAGGAAAGGTCGTCCTACGAGCAGTACTTC; CDR3aa: CASSPRQERSSYEQYF
d_gene: TRBD2; v_gene: TRBV2; abundance: NA; j_gene: TRBJ2-5; CDR3nt: TGTGCCAGCATCCAAGGGGCTAGCGGGGTGGGGGAGACCCAGTACTTC; CDR3aa: CASIQGASGVGETQYF
d_gene: NA; v_gene: TRBV12-5; abundance: NA; j_gene: TRBJ2-7; CDR3nt: TGTGCTAGTGGTTTGGTACAAGGGGTCACCTACGAGCAGTACTTC; CDR3aa: CASGLVQGVTYEQYF
d_gene: NA; v_gene: TRBV24-1; abundance: NA; j_gene: TRBJ2-2; CDR3nt: TGTGCCACCAGTGCGGCAGGACTACCTAACACCGGGGAGCTGTTTTTT; CDR3aa: CATSAAGLPNTGELFF
d_gene: NA; v_gene: TRBV4-3; abundance: NA; j_gene: TRBJ2-3; CDR3nt: TGCGCCAGCAGCCAAGATTACCGGGTCAGCTACACAGATACGCAGTATTTT; CDR3aa: CASSQDYRVSYTDTQYF